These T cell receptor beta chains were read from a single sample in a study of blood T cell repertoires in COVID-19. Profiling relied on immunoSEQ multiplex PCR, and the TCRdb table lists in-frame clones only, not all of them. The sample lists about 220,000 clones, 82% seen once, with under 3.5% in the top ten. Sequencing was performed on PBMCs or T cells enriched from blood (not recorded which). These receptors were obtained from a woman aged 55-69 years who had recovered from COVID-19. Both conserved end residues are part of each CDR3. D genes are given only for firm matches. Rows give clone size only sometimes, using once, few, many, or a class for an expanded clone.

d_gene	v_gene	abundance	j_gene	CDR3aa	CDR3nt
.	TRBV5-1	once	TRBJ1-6	CASSLGQENSPLHF	TGCGCCAGCAGCCTGGGACAAGAGAATTCACCCCTCCACTTT
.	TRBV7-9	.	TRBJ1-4	CASSARTGTTNEKLFF	TGTGCCAGCAGCGCGAGAACAGGGACAACTAATGAAAAACTGTTTTTT
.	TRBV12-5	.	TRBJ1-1	CASGLIRGTEAFF	TGTGCTAGTGGTTTGATCAGGGGAACTGAAGCTTTCTTT
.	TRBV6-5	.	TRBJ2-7	CAAAGHGSYEQYF	TGTGCGGCAGCCGGACACGGATCCTACGAGCAGTACTTC
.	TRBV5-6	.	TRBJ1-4	CASSFKQTNEKLFF	TGTGCCAGCAGCTTCAAACAGACTAATGAAAAACTGTTTTTT
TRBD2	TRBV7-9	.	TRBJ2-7	CASSILAGGSYEQYF	TGTGCCAGCAGTATATTAGCGGGGGGCTCCTACGAGCAGTACTTC
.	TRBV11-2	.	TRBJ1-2	CASSTQVDYGYTF	TGTGCCAGCAGCACACAGGTTGACTATGGCTACACCTTC
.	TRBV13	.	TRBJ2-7	CASSPRETVSYEQYF	TGTGCCAGCAGCCCAAGGGAGACCGTCTCCTACGAGCAGTACTTC
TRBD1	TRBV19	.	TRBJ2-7	CASSNTGTGTHEQYF	TGTGCCAGTAGTAATACCGGGACAGGGACCCACGAGCAGTACTTC
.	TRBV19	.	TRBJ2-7	CASSTSDQPGYEQYF	TGTGCCAGTAGTACCTCAGACCAACCAGGGTACGAGCAGTACTTC
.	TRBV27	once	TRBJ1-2	CASRQGYGYTF	TGTGCCAGCAGGCAGGGGTATGGCTACACCTTC
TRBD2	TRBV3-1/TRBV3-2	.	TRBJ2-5	CASARRGGGAMETQYF	TGTGCCAGCGCCAGAAGGGGCGGGGGGGCGATGGAGACCCAGTACTTC
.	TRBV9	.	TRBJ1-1	CASSVERATGVAFF	TGTGCCAGCAGCGTAGAGAGGGCGACAGGTGTGGCTTTCTTT
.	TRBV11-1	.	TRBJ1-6	CASSRFGENSPLHF	TGTGCCAGCAGTAGGTTCGGGGAGAATTCACCCCTCCACTTT
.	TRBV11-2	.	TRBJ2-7	CASSPTGHRNYEQYF	TGTGCCAGCAGCCCAACCGGCCACAGAAACTACGAGCAGTACTTC
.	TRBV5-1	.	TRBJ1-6	CASSLGQNLNSPLHF	TGCGCCAGCAGCCTTGGACAGAACCTTAATTCACCCCTCCACTTT
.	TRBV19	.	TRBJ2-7	CASSIEGGSYREQYF	TGTGCCAGTAGTATCGAGGGAGGAAGCTATCGCGAGCAGTACTTC
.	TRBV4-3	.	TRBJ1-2	CASSQATVNYGYTF	TGCGCCAGCAGCCAAGCCACTGTCAACTATGGCTACACCTTC